This T cell receptor beta chain was recorded in a study of cytomegalovirus exposure and HLA in healthy donors. Study summary: As an earlier analysis found, around 170 million T cells yielded some 120 million unique TCR beta sequences.

Use of 60 Vbeta and 13 Jbeta primers characterized the PCR. The method was immunoSEQ multiplex PCR; TCRdb's version includes in-frame clones alone and lacks a portion of them. The sample has 250,000 to 350,000 clones, approximately 90% seen once. On this clone itself: Its antigen is as yet unknown.

Findings of the study overall: An analysis done earlier found most TCR beta V segments productive about 87% or about 30% of the time. Donor immune exposure was known only as CMV serostatus. In a later analysis, specific HLA alleles were associated with 15,000 to 20,000 TCR beta sequences at a 0.05 false discovery rate.

Sequenced sample: PBMCs. This sequence was found in a man aged 35-49 years in good health and CMV-seropositive.

CDR3 DNA sequence: TGTGCCAGCAGCCGGAGGACAGGGGGCGTGATCAATGAGCAGTTCTTC. Its protein is CASSRRTGGVINEQFF. This chain connects TRBV7-8 to TRBJ2-1; TRBD1 agrees at 11 bases. After removal of 5 bases from V and 6 bases from J, the junction contained 9 bases not matched to a gene. This CDR3 spans 16 amino acids. Germline V gives CDR1 SGHVS, CDR2 FQNEAQ.